The 18 T cell receptor beta chains presented below share a single source sample, sequenced in a study of blood T cells in healthy people across ages. Next came a second PCR, run for about 7 to 11 cycles, which used a sample-barcoded 5' primer along with a J-beta primer mix. MiXCR was run by TCRdb on the 5' RACE reads, yielding one entry per CDR3 protein. Of 1.5 million or so distinct CDR3 sequences listed, 35% to 45% are singletons. The sequenced sample consisted of blood. The source is a woman younger than 30 in good health.

The rearrangement uses TRBV6-1 and TRBJ2-5; 9 nucleotides match TRBD2. The CDR3 is 16 amino acids. CDR1 is MNHNS, CDR2 SASEGT, per germline. The J segment lost 0 bases and the V segment lost 5 bases, leaving 7 bases of the junction unmatched. The CDR3 is CASSKRGARYQETQYF. The CDR3, as DNA: TGTGCCAGCAGTAAGCGGGGGGCTAGGTACCAAGAGACCCAGTACTTC.

This clonotype was seen a single time. V usage is TRBV7-2 and J usage is TRBJ2-7; D gene unclear. This CDR3 comprises 11 residues. V lost 5 bases to trimming and J lost 0 bases, with 2 bases between them. Germline lookup yields CDR1 SGHTA and CDR2 FQGNSA. As DNA, the CDR3 is TGTACCAGCAGCGCCTCCTACGAGCAGTACTTC. Its translation is CTSSASYEQYF.

This clonotype has more than one count but fewer than ten. The chain employs TRBV21-1 and TRBJ1-2; the DNA was not used to check the table's D call, TRBD1. TRBV21-1 is tagged as a pseudogene. This CDR3 region has 14 residues. DNA of the CDR3: TGTGCCAGCAGAAGAGGGACAGGGAACTATGGCTACACCTTC. Translated: CASRRGTGNYGYTF.

The rearrangement links TRBV29-1 to TRBJ2-2, with 8 bases that match TRBD1. V shed 7 bases, J shed 4 bases, and the junction held 20 bases outside the gene matches. The CDR3 runs 18 residues. CDR1 SQVTM and CDR2 ANQGSEA come from the germline V gene. This CDR3 is CSAVYYHPGGEITGELFF. DNA for the CDR3: TGCAGCGCCGTCTACTACCACCCAGGGGGCGAGATCACCGGGGAGCTGTTTTTT.

Only a few counts were recorded for this clonotype. The gene calls are TRBV5-1 and TRBJ2-5, with 13 bases fitting TRBD2. CDR3 length: 14 amino acids. The V gene's germline CDR1 is SGHRS and CDR2 YFSETQ. The trim removed 0 bases at V and 11 bases at J, leaving 4 bases unmatched. The CDR3 here is CASSLGTSGSEQYF. The CDR3 DNA is TGCGCCAGCAGCTTGGGGACTAGCGGGAGTGAGCAGTACTTC. Based on the CDR3 plus reference TRBV5-1 and TRBJ2-5, the full variable domain is KAGVTQTPRYLIKTRGQQVTLSCSPISGHRSVSWYQQTPGQGLQFLFEYFSETQRNKGNFPGRFSGRQFSNSRSEMNVSTLELGDSALYLCASSLGTSGSEQYFGPGTRLLVL.

V usage is TRBV12-3 or TRBV12-4 and J usage is TRBJ1-1; TRBD1 aligns across 7 bases. With 6 bases clipped from V and 3 bases from J, the junction kept 4 bases outside the gene matches. The length of the CDR3 is 13 residues. CDR3 loop: CASRETGYTEAFF. The CDR3 nucleotides are TGTGCCAGCAGAGAGACAGGGTACACTGAAGCTTTCTTT.

The J gene is TRBJ1-1, the V gene TRBV6-1; 8 bases fit TRBD1. From germline, CDR1 is MNHNS and CDR2 SASEGT. There are 14 residues in the CDR3. Unmatched junction bases numbered 9, after V lost 1 base and J lost 11 bases. This CDR3 reads CASSEDGQGLEAFF. CDR3 nucleotides: TGTGCCAGCAGTGAAGACGGACAGGGCCTAGAGGCTTTCTTT.

The chain carries TRBV12-3 or TRBV12-4 and TRBJ2-2; no clear D gene. V dropped 3 bases and J dropped 5 bases, with 10 bases sitting between them. This CDR3 has 14 residues. In DNA form, the CDR3 reads TGTGCCAGCAGTTTCAGGATGGGGACCGGGGAGCTGTTTTTT. The encoded protein is CASSFRMGTGELFF.

This clonotype was counted only a few times. The V gene is TRBV11-2, the J gene TRBJ2-1; no clear D gene. The ends were cut back, 5 bases at V and 4 bases at J, with 18 bases in the middle. CDR3 length: 16 amino acids. Germline lookup yields CDR1 SGHAT and CDR2 FQNNGV. CDR3 nucleotides: TGTGCCAGCAGCCTTGGAGACCCTCGGTATTACAATGAGCAGTTCTTC. Translated, it gives CASSLGDPRYYNEQFF.

Concerning this clonotype: One end of the junction varies from germline; a read error may be responsible. The CDR3 region is CVSSESLGQINYGYTF. The CDR3 nucleotides read TGTGTCAGCAGTGAATCACTGGGACAGATTAACTATGGCTACACCTTC. V usage is TRBV25-1 and J usage is TRBJ1-2, with 7 bases that match TRBD1. CDR1 is MGHDK and CDR2 is SYGVNS in the germline V gene. The CDR3 has 16 residues.

The chain employs TRBV20-1 and TRBJ2-2, with 7 bases aligning to TRBD1. V dropped 1 base and J dropped 0; count of bases not matched to a gene: 5. Germline CDR1 DFQATT, CDR2 SNEGSKA (reference sequence). The length of the CDR3 is 16 residues. This CDR3 reads CSARARDRSNTGELFF. In DNA form, the CDR3 reads TGCAGTGCTAGAGCCCGGGACAGATCGAACACCGGGGAGCTGTTTTTT.

The J gene is TRBJ2-4, the V gene TRBV4-2; a possible D gene is TRBD2 (5 bases). The end of the DNA aligns better with TRBJ2-7, so the J call may be wrong. The CDR3 is 14 amino acids. Germline CDR1 is LGHNA and CDR2 is YNFKEQ. CDR3 in amino acids: CASSQAAEGYEQYF. The CDR3 region has the DNA TGTGCCAGCAGCCAAGCAGCGGAAGGTTACGAGCAGTACTTC.

The chain couples TRBV4-1 to TRBJ1-2; TRBD1 agrees at 9 bases. Germline V gene lookup returns CDR1 MGHRA and CDR2 YSYEKL. After removal of 5 bases from V and 4 bases from J, the junction contained 8 bases not matched to a gene. The CDR3 covers 15 residues. The CDR3, as DNA: TGCGCCAGCAGCTCCCAGGACAGGGGAGCCTATGGCTACACCTTC. The encoded protein is CASSSQDRGAYGYTF.

V gene TRBV6-5 combines with J gene TRBJ2-5; possible D gene TRBD1, 6 bases. Germline CDR1 MNHEY, CDR2 SVGAGI. The CDR3 spans 15 residues. Trimming took 10 bases from V and 2 from J, leaving 20 bases between them. CDR3 loop: CANRDTVPMQETQYF. CDR3 nucleotide sequence: TGTGCCAACCGGGACACAGTCCCCATGCAAGAGACCCAGTACTTC.

This clonotype has a handful of counts. V is TRBV9 and J is TRBJ2-5, with 8 bases identical to TRBD2. Germline V gives CDR1 SGDLS, CDR2 YYNGEE. This CDR3 is built from 16 residues. V dropped 0 bases and J dropped 11; count of bases not matched to a gene: 15. The CDR3 sequence: CASSVEEAGVYNEQYF. DNA for the CDR3: TGTGCCAGCAGCGTAGAAGAAGCGGGAGTTTACAATGAGCAGTACTTC.

This chain connects TRBV12-3 or TRBV12-4 to TRBJ2-3, with TRBD1 matching over 10 bases. The CDR3 has 17 amino acids. V dropped 2 bases and J dropped 2; count of bases not matched to a gene: 7. This CDR3 is CASSLRTGGSSTDTQYF. CDR3 nucleotides: TGTGCCAGCAGTTTACGGACAGGGGGTTCCTCCACAGATACGCAGTATTTT.

This clonotype was recorded at least ten times. V and J are TRBV29-1 and TRBJ1-1; TRBD1 matches 7 bases. Unmatched junction bases numbered 1, after V lost 3 bases and J lost 0 bases. Germline CDR1 SQVTM, CDR2 ANQGSEA. The CDR3 sequence is 13 residues long. The CDR3: CSVEDRLNTEAFF. CDR3 DNA: TGCAGCGTTGAGGACAGGTTGAACACTGAAGCTTTCTTT.

This clonotype was observed a handful of times. This chain uses TRBV10-1 with TRBJ2-3; D is unclear. The CDR3 loop spans 14 amino acids. V was clipped by 3 bases and J by 2 bases, with 9 bases between them. The germline gives CDR1 WNHNN, CDR2 SYGVQD (reference sequence). CDR3 protein: CASSEGQLTDTQYF. The DNA for the CDR3 is TGCGCCAGCAGTGAAGGGCAGCTCACAGATACGCAGTATTTT.